This entry is about one T cell receptor beta chain. Profiling relied on immunoSEQ multiplex PCR, and the TCRdb table lists in-frame clones only, not all of them. The data hold about 260,000 clones, with about 86% observed a single time. This entry belongs to a study of blood T cell repertoires in COVID-19. Study at large: Sources were T cells, B-cell-depleted T cells, or PBMCs; the material itself was cDNA or gDNA.

CDR1 and CDR2 (germline): SGHTA, FQGNSA. Trimming cost V 5 bases and J 0 bases, with 11 bases left between them. CDR3 length equals 14 residues. Sample: PBMCs or T cells enriched from blood (not recorded which). The sequence was collected from a young man with acute COVID-19. V and J are TRBV7-2 and TRBJ2-7; perhaps TRBD2 as D (6 bases). The CDR3 region has the DNA TGTGCCAGCAGCCCGAGCGGGTTCTCCTACGAGCAGTACGTC. Translating gives CASSPSGFSYEQYV.